This T cell receptor (beta chain) is from a study of cytomegalovirus exposure and HLA in healthy donors. From germline, CDR1 is LNHNV and CDR2 YYDKDF (reference sequence). Trimming took 1 base from V and 5 from J, leaving 9 bases between them. This CDR3 spans 14 amino acids. With respect to this clone: Antigen unknown.

Primers for the PCR totalled 60 Vbeta and 13 Jbeta. Produced via immunoSEQ multiplex PCR; TCRdb's table is partial and in-frame only. The table shows approximately 89,000 clones, with roughly four fifths occurring only once. Study conclusions and caveats: Other equally common chains were less clonally expanded than HLA-associated TCR beta chains, a later analysis showed. Immune exposure data for these donors was limited to CMV serostatus. The study recorded 150 to 200 TCR beta chains that were cytomegalovirus-associated.

This TCR derives from a human donor in good health. Sequencing input: PBMCs. V is TRBV15 and J is TRBJ1-5; D is unclear. The CDR3 spells CATSRGDTDQPQHF. CDR3 nucleotide sequence: TGTGCCACCAGCAGAGGAGACACCGATCAGCCCCAGCATTTT. The variable domain in full, completed from reference TRBV15 and TRBJ1-5, reads DAMVIQNPRYQVTQFGKPVTLSCSQTLNHNVMYWYQQKSSQAPKLLFHYYDKDFNNEADTPDNFQSRRPNTSFCFLDIRSPGLGDTAMYLCATSRGDTDQPQHFGDGTRLSIL.